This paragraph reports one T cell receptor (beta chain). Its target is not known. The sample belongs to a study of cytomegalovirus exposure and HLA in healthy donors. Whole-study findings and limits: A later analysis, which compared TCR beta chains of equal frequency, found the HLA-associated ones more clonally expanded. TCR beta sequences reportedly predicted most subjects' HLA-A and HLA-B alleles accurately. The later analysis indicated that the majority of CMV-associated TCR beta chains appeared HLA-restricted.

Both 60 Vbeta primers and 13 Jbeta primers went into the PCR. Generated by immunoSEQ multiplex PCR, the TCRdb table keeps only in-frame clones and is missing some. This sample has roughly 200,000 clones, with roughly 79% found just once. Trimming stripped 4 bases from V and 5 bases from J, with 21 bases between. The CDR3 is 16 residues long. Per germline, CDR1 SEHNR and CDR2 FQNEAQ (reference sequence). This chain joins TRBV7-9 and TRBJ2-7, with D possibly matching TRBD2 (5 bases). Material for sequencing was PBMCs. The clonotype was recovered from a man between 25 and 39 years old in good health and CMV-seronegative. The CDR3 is CASSSLRWRPRDEQYF. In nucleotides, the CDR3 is TGTGCCAGCAGCTCATTACGGTGGAGGCCACGTGACGAGCAGTACTTC.